This T cell receptor (beta chain) was observed in a study of T cell responses to AZD1222 COVID-19 vaccine. Germline V CDR1 and CDR2: MNHEY, SVGAGI. There are 14 residues in the CDR3. V lost 2 bases, J lost 8 bases, and 13 bases lay in between. Study findings and constraints: Baseline seropositivity occurred in only 5 or 6 AZD1222 recipients.

The data were produced by immunoSEQ multiplex PCR, yet TCRdb's version contains in-frame clones alone and is incomplete. Counted here are around 84,000 clones, about 85% occurring once; the ten biggest clones make up about 1.6%. As concerns this clone: What it recognizes is unknown. This specimen includes other DNA sequences encoding the same CDR3.

The chain is built from TRBV6-5 and TRBJ2-1, with D maybe TRBD2 (6 bases). The specimen comprised peripheral blood, sampled on day 0 of AZD1222 vaccination. The clonotype comes from an adult in good health. CDR3 bases: TGTGCCAGCAGTTACGGCCGGGGGAACCATGAGCAGTTCTTC. It encodes CASSYGRGNHEQFF.